This T cell receptor beta chain came from a study of molecular identifiers for immune sequencing clone quantification. Study outcomes and limitations: The share of molecules held by clones above 20 RNA copies was over 97% in effector cells and under 1% in naive cells. Reportedly, one cell's Jurkat TCR RNA was detected within 1,200,000 naive CD8 cells.

The CDR3 contains 15 residues. Germline V lookup: CDR1 SEHNR, CDR2 FQNEAQ (reference sequence). CD8+CD4-CCR7+CD45RA+ cells were sorted as naive CD8 T cells. In preparing bulk TCR libraries, previously described methods and listed TCR primers were used. TCRdb processed the PCR reads anew with MiXCR; each CDR3 protein has one entry. The sample includes 80,000 to 95,000 distinct CDR3 sequences, roughly 20% of them seen just once. As for this clonotype: Antigen specificity is unknown. A clone one base away is much larger, so this may be a read error.

This chain uses TRBV7-9 with TRBJ2-1; TRBD2 might be the D (6 bases). The sequence was obtained from a human donor in good health. Some libraries in this study had Jurkat cell RNA spiked in. The sequencing input was naive CD8+ T cells from blood, with Jurkat cell RNA spiked in. Regarding subset: FACS-sorted CD8+CD4-CCR7+CD45RA+ naive T cells. The CDR3 region is CASRELANNYNERFF. CDR3 nucleotide sequence: TGTGCCAGCAGGGAACTAGCTAATAACTACAATGAGCGGTTCTTC.